The rows below give T cell receptor beta chains drawn from one sample of a study of CD8 T cells in Susac syndrome. In TCRdb, the immunoSEQ multiplex PCR reads were re-called with MiXCR into one record per CDR3 protein. Among over 100,000 distinct CDR3 sequences listed, 90% to 98% were seen once. The specimen was CD4+ T cells from PBMCs. Receptors originate from a human donor in good health. Both conserved end residues are part of each CDR3.

>TRBJ2-3|TRBV30
CAWRLAGGPSVTDTQYF
>TRBJ2-7|TRBV11-3
CASATRVPYEQYF
>TRBJ2-2|TRBV7-9
CASSLEGEATGELFF
>TRBJ2-5|TRBV5-1
CASSLDGGSEETQYF
>TRBJ2-7|TRBV20-1
CSQPDRVTYEQYF
>TRBJ1-2|TRBV6-5
CASSSPTRFTF
>TRBJ2-3|TRBV5-4
CASSLYRSGTDTQYF
>TRBJ2-6|TRBV7-9
CASSLTGGGGANVLTF
>TRBJ2-1|TRBV12-3/TRBV12-4
CASSLRRDPPHEQFF
>TRBJ2-5|TRBV11-1
CASSSRTGKETQYF
>TRBJ2-2|TRBV28
CASSGQGATGELFF
>TRBJ1-2|TRBV7-9
CASRGQLYGYTF
>TRBJ2-5|TRBV7-9
CASSPGTSGTGTQYF
>TRBJ1-1|TRBV12-3/TRBV12-4
CASSLRGDGTEAFF
>TRBJ2-1|TRBV4-1
CASSQALSERSYNEQFF
>TRBJ1-2|TRBV5-4
CASSPWSVDYGYTF
>TRBJ1-1|TRBV29-1
CSVEYSNTEAFF
>TRBJ1-6|TRBV5-1
CASSEGTSYNSPLHF
>TRBJ1-4|TRBV28
CASSLRRGNEKLFF
>TRBJ1-2|TRBV25-1
CASTPVRANYGYTF
>TRBJ2-3|TRBV11-1
CASSFLTSGGADTQYF
>TRBJ2-2|TRBV2
CASSGSPAGELFF
>TRBJ2-6|TRBV7-3
CASGVGGGVGANVLTF
>TRBJ1-1|TRBV7-2
CASSPAREAFF
>TRBJ1-2|TRBV20-1
CSARGEDYGYTF
>TRBJ2-5|TRBV7-2
CASSLGVQETQYF
>TRBJ2-7|TRBV28
CASSLVQGTYEQYF
>TRBJ2-7|TRBV20-1
CSARDGRGSSYEQYF
>TRBJ2-5|TRBV30
CAWSVGTSQETQYF
>TRBJ2-5|TRBV2
CASSDSGGGGETQYF
>TRBJ2-4|TRBV29-1
CCVARLAKNIQYF
>TRBJ1-1|TRBV4-3
CASSQRGAGQAFF
>TRBJ2-3|TRBV14
CASSHRDPQQYF
>TRBJ2-3|TRBV20-1
CSAITRLKGGDTQYF
>TRBJ2-2|TRBV18
CASSPGLGTEETHTGELFF
>TRBJ2-2|TRBV24-1
CATRGRENTGELFF
>TRBJ2-7|TRBV30
CAWTVSYEQYF